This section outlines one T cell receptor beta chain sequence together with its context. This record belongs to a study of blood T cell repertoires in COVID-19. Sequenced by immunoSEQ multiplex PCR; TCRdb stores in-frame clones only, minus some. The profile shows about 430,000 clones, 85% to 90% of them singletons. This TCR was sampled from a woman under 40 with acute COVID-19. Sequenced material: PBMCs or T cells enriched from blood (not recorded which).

CDR3: CASSPWTGLENTIYF. The DNA for the CDR3 is TGTGCCAGCAGCCCATGGACAGGGTTGGAAAACACCATATATTTT. This chain connects TRBV7-2 to TRBJ1-3; TRBD1 matches at 8 bases. J gave up 6 bases and V 5 bases, and 9 bases lay outside the gene matches. This CDR3 contains 15 residues. CDR1 and CDR2 (germline): SGHTA, FQGNSA. Combining the CDR3 with reference TRBV7-2 and TRBJ1-3 gives the whole variable domain GAGVSQSPSNKVTEKGKDVELRCDPISGHTALYWYRQSLGQGLEFLIYFQGNSAPDKSGLPSDRFSAERTGGSVSTLTIQRTQQEDSAVYLCASSPWTGLENTIYFGEGSWLTVV.